The clone carrying this TCR beta chain showed up just once. Its antigen is unknown. These data originate in a study of tissue T cells after allogeneic stem cell transplantation. Only in-frame clones appear in the TCRdb table, and some are missing; sequencing was by immunoSEQ multiplex PCR. The sample yields some 25,000 clones, around 70% seen once. CDR3 length: 13 amino acids. With 6 bases removed from V and 5 bases from J, the gap between germline ends came to 12 bases. Germline loops: CDR1 KGHSH, CDR2 LQKENI. Findings and limits, study-wide: Motif-based clustering found tissue-specific repertoire signatures shared across patients, though few clones were shared.

Source: tissue from the ileum, taken at autopsy. This chain links TRBV18 with TRBJ2-3, with D unclear. The sequence came from a female donor at least 60 years old with lung cancer. CDR3 DNA: TGTGCCAGCTCGTACCATTTCGGAGATACGCAGTATTTT. Protein sequence: CASSYHFGDTQYF.